These T cell receptor beta chains were read from a single sample in a study of cytomegalovirus exposure and HLA in healthy donors. Repertoires were generated with immunoSEQ multiplex PCR, while TCRdb's copy carries only in-frame clones and drops some. The data hold about 190,000 clones, with approximately 88% observed a single time. Sequenced input: PBMCs. These receptors all stem from a woman in her fifties or sixties in good health and CMV-seropositive. CDR3s leave out the opening cysteine and the closing phenylalanine or tryptophan.

TRBJ2-1,TRBV11-1,ASSFGDRGYNNEQF
TRBJ1-2,TRBV5-1,ASSPGGQGKLYGYT
TRBJ1-1,TRBV14,ASSQDLSRGGTEAF
TRBJ1-3,TRBV14,ASSQVVNSGNTIY
TRBJ2-7,TRBV11-3,ASSWGTGSSYEQY
TRBJ1-5,TRBV19,ASSMFDGAGNQPQH
TRBJ1-2,TRBV29-1,SGIGTGSADGYT
TRBJ2-2,TRBV28,ASSPMGTGNTGELF
TRBJ1-1,TRBV28,ASSLNRARGGNTEAF
TRBJ1-1,TRBV6-1,ASRTDTEAF
TRBJ2-7,TRBV7-9,ASSRTTYEQY
-,TRBV19,ASSMRRGHFYEQY
TRBJ1-5,TRBV19,ASRAGGPNQPQH
TRBJ1-2,TRBV6-5,ASSGEGTGAGYT
TRBJ2-2,TRBV7-7,ASSLRGLNTGELF
TRBJ1-5,TRBV18,ASSLDRGGSNQPQH
TRBJ1-1,TRBV2,ASSGELNTEAF
TRBJ2-7,TRBV5-6,ASSSGVHEQY
TRBJ2-3,TRBV7-2,ASSLGQGADTQY
TRBJ2-6,TRBV7-9,ASRRGQGAPGANVLT
TRBJ1-2,TRBV6-1,ASSGGQVGNYGYT
TRBJ1-2,TRBV23-1,ASSQQDREYGYT
TRBJ1-1,TRBV5-4,ASSLGQGRNTEAF
TRBJ2-7,TRBV7-8,ASSSARVGSYEQY
TRBJ1-1,TRBV19,ASSPDRTHTEAF
TRBJ2-7,TRBV11-2,ASSPTSPSSYEQY
TRBJ2-7,TRBV6-5,ASSYSTGSTEQY
TRBJ2-2,TRBV5-1,ASSAGQGLGGELF
TRBJ2-3,TRBV2,ASSLLLGGITDTQY
TRBJ1-1,TRBV28,ASSLWQGARNTEAF
TRBJ2-3,TRBV15,ATSRQGLNTDTQY
-,TRBV6-5,ASSRVPHEQY
TRBJ2-1,TRBV6-5,ASSLGRGNEQF
TRBJ2-5,TRBV5-4,ASSPWTGNSQETQY
TRBJ1-5,TRBV6-6,ASSYRGQFPDQPQH
TRBJ1-2,TRBV9,ASSATGGSIGYT
TRBJ1-2,TRBV6-1,ASSEVGRALYGYT
TRBJ1-1,TRBV7-2,ASSLEGVSEAF
TRBJ1-1,TRBV18,ASSENRIYTEAF
TRBJ2-3,TRBV11-2,ASSSPGIAGVDTQY
TRBJ2-7,TRBV28,ASRGGGSPYEQY
TRBJ2-7,TRBV5-1,ASSSPTGYQTGEQY